This T cell receptor (beta chain) was recovered during a study of CD8 T cells in Susac syndrome. CDR1 and CDR2 from the germline V gene are SQVTM and ANQGSEA. The CDR3 consists of 13 residues. Trimming took 6 bases from V and 1 from J; bases not matched to a gene: 4. RNA was extracted with the RNeasy kit, and a quantity of roughly 0.45 to 1 ug was reverse transcribed using random hexamers. TCRdb reprocessed the immunoSEQ multiplex PCR reads with MiXCR, giving one entry per CDR3 protein. Counted here are 110,000 or so distinct CDR3 sequences, around 90% occurring once; the ten biggest clones make up 0.13% to 0.15%. CD8+ and CD4+ T cells circulating in blood were sequenced for TCR beta. Healthy donors, matched for age and sex, constituted the control group.

Sequenced: CD4+ T cells from PBMCs. This clonotype was sampled from a human donor in good health. The rearrangement joins TRBV29-1 to TRBJ1-1; 8 positions match TRBD1. The DNA for the CDR3 is TGCAGCGTGAGGACAGGGACGAACACTGAAGCTTTCTTT. Its translation: CSVRTGTNTEAFF.